These 25 T cell receptor beta chains were sequenced from one sample in a study of OX40 agonist ivuxolimab in advanced cancers. Libraries were prepared by immunoSEQ multiplex PCR; TCRdb keeps only in-frame clonotypes and omits some of them. Among around 80,000 clones listed, roughly nine tenths were seen once. The sequencing here drew on CD4+ or CD8+ T cells sorted from blood, taken in a trial of the OX40 agonist ivuxolimab. These receptors were collected from an adult with an advanced solid tumor such as melanoma, head and neck, liver or kidney cancer.

CDR3 sequence: CASSVRGGSYEQYF. In nucleotides, the CDR3 is TGTGCCAGCAGTGTCCGGGGTGGGTCCTACGAGCAGTACTTC. This chain links TRBV2 with TRBJ2-7; D is possibly TRBD2 (5 bases). Trimming cost V 4 bases and J 1 base, with 11 bases left between them. The CDR3 has 14 amino acids. Germline V gene sequence: CDR1 SNHLY, CDR2 FYNNEI.

The J gene is TRBJ1-6, the V gene TRBV9, with D maybe TRBD1 (6 bases). This CDR3 has 14 residues. V was clipped by 4 bases and J by 7 bases, with 12 bases between them. Germline V gene lookup returns CDR1 SGDLS and CDR2 YYNGEE. The CDR3 is CASSSGAGNSPLHF. Written as DNA, the CDR3 is TGTGCCAGCAGCTCAGGGGCAGGGAATTCACCCCTCCACTTT.

The chain is built from TRBV7-2 and TRBJ2-3; 9 nucleotides match TRBD1. J gave up 2 bases and V 5 bases, and 8 bases lay outside the gene matches. The CDR3 runs 16 residues. Germline V gene data show CDR1 as SGHTA and CDR2 as FQGNSA. CDR3 nucleotide sequence: TGTGCCAGCAGCCTCTCGAGGACAGGGGCCACAGATACGCAGTATTTT. Its protein is CASSLSRTGATDTQYF.

This clone came up a few times. This chain links TRBV9 with TRBJ1-1; D not certain. Trimming removed 0 bases at V and 4 bases at J, with 10 bases between. Germline V gene data show CDR1 as SGDLS and CDR2 as YYNGEE. The CDR3 contains 14 residues. The CDR3 spells CASSVGQIPTEAFF. The DNA of the CDR3 is TGTGCCAGCAGCGTAGGGCAGATTCCCACTGAAGCTTTCTTT.

This chain links TRBV6-1 with TRBJ2-7; D gene unclear. The germline V and J ends were trimmed by 8 bases and 6 bases, with 20 bases remaining between them. Per germline, CDR1 MNHNS and CDR2 SASEGT. This CDR3 region has 14 residues. CDR3 nucleotides: TGTGCCAGCGGGCCGTGGACCTCCCAAGGCGAGCAGTACTTC. This encodes CASGPWTSQGEQYF.

The CDR3 sequence: CASSPPRTEVGSQHF. In DNA form, the CDR3 reads TGTGCCAGTAGTCCCCCCCGGACAGAAGTCGGGTCCCAGCATTTT. J is TRBJ1-5 and V is TRBV19, with D possibly being TRBD1 (6 bases). The V end lost 5 bases, the J end lost 11 bases, and 22 bases lay between the germline ends. The CDR3 length is 15 residues. Germline V gene lookup returns CDR1 LNHDA and CDR2 SQIVND (reference sequence).

This chain connects TRBV6-1 to TRBJ2-7; possibly TRBD2 for D (7 bases). CDR1 and CDR2 (germline): MNHNS, SASEGT. CDR3 length: 14 amino acids. V lost 0 bases to trimming and J lost 4 bases, with 10 bases between them. Here the CDR3 reads CASSEARGAYEQYF. The CDR3, as DNA: TGTGCCAGCAGTGAAGCCCGGGGGGCGTACGAGCAGTACTTC.

V gene TRBV7-9 combines with J gene TRBJ1-5; D gene ambiguous. Trimming left V 3 bases short and J 5 bases short, with 11 bases between. This CDR3 spans 14 amino acids. CDR1 is SEHNR, CDR2 FQNEAQ, per germline (reference sequence). CDR3 bases: TGTGCCAGCAGCTTGGACGGATACTATCAGCCCCAGCATTTT. This translates into CASSLDGYYQPQHF.

V is TRBV11-1 and J is TRBJ1-1, with no clear D. Germline V lookup: CDR1 SGHAT, CDR2 FQDESV (reference sequence). The CDR3 loop spans 13 amino acids. Trimming took 5 bases from V and 1 from J, leaving 8 bases between them. The CDR3 loop is CASSRVGNTEAFF. The CDR3 bases are TGTGCCAGCAGCCGCGTCGGGAACACTGAAGCTTTCTTT.

The chain has TRBV10-3 and TRBJ1-4, with D possibly matching TRBD1 (5 bases). Germline-derived CDR1 and CDR2 are ENHRY and SYGVKD. This CDR3 comprises 13 residues. Trimming stripped 10 bases from V and 3 bases from J, with 12 bases between. CDR3 loop: CATQGWPNEKLFF. The CDR3 region has the DNA TGTGCCACTCAGGGTTGGCCTAATGAAAAACTGTTTTTT.

V and J are TRBV7-3 and TRBJ2-1; 12 nucleotides line up with TRBD2. J was trimmed by 6 bases and V by 5 bases; bases with no gene match: 11. Germline-derived CDR1 and CDR2 are SGHTA and FQGTGA. This CDR3 has 17 amino acids. CDR3 amino acids: CASSPPPLAGGSNEQFF. The CDR3 region has the DNA TGTGCCAGCAGCCCCCCCCCACTAGCGGGAGGAAGCAATGAGCAGTTCTTC.

The V and J genes are TRBV5-1 and TRBJ1-5; D is ambiguous. The CDR3 runs to 16 residues. Trimming pared 2 bases from V and 5 bases from J, leaving 17 bases between. Per the germline V gene, CDR1 is SGHRS and CDR2 is YFSETQ. The CDR3: CASSFGAETSYQPQHF. The CDR3 DNA reads TGCGCCAGCAGCTTTGGTGCGGAGACGAGTTATCAGCCCCAGCATTTT.

This sequence joins TRBV28 and TRBJ1-1; no definite D call. The CDR3 is 15 amino acids. V gave up 8 bases and J gave up 0 bases, with 16 bases separating them. Germline CDR1 and CDR2: MDHEN and SYDVKM. CDR3 residues: CASGPGFYMNTEAFF. The CDR3 coding sequence is TGTGCCAGCGGCCCAGGTTTTTACATGAACACTGAAGCTTTCTTT. The variable domain in full, completed from reference TRBV28 and TRBJ1-1, reads DVKVTQSSRYLVKRTGEKVFLECVQDMDHENMFWYRQDPGLGLRLIYFSYDVKMKEKGDIPEGYSVSREKKERFSLILESASTNQTSMYLCASGPGFYMNTEAFFGQGTRLTVV.

The V gene is TRBV2, the J gene TRBJ2-7, with D perhaps matching TRBD1 or TRBD2 (6 bases each). Germline V gene sequence: CDR1 SNHLY, CDR2 FYNNEI. CDR3 length: 13 residues. The V gene lost 8 bases and the J gene lost 3 bases, with 14 bases spanning the gap. DNA of the CDR3: TGTGCCAGCTGGCGGGACACCGTCTACGAGCAGTACTTC. The encoded protein is CASWRDTVYEQYF.

V is TRBV5-1 and J is TRBJ1-1, with unresolved D. From germline, CDR1 is SGHRS and CDR2 YFSETQ. Deletions cut 0 bases from V and 1 base from J, with 7 bases between. CDR3 length: 14 residues. The CDR3 DNA reads as TGCGCCAGCAGCTTGGGTGTAGCGAACACTGAAGCTTTCTTT. This encodes CASSLGVANTEAFF. The complete variable domain, with remaining parts taken from reference TRBV5-1 and TRBJ1-1, reads KAGVTQTPRYLIKTRGQQVTLSCSPISGHRSVSWYQQTPGQGLQFLFEYFSETQRNKGNFPGRFSGRQFSNSRSEMNVSTLELGDSALYLCASSLGVANTEAFFGQGTRLTVV.

The rearrangement uses TRBV6-1 and TRBJ1-5, with 7 bases lining up with TRBD1. This CDR3 spans 13 amino acids. Trimming at V came to 5 bases and at J to 7 bases, leaving 5 bases not matched to a gene. Looked up from germline, CDR1 is MNHNS and CDR2 is SASEGT. In DNA form, the CDR3 reads TGTGCCAGCAGTAGGGGGCCAGGACAGCCCCAGCATTTT. Its translation: CASSRGPGQPQHF.

The J gene is TRBJ1-2, the V gene TRBV7-2; no clear D gene. Between the trimmed V and J ends, which lost 8 bases and 2 bases, there was a span of 15 bases. This CDR3 has 14 residues. Germline loops: CDR1 SGHTA, CDR2 FQGNSA. DNA for the CDR3: TGTGCCAGCGGTCGTGCCGGACGGAACTATGGCTACACCTTC. This gives the protein CASGRAGRNYGYTF.

CDR3: CASRNEAGREDTEAFF. CDR3 nucleotides: TGCGCCAGCAGGAACGAGGCAGGGCGGGAGGACACTGAAGCTTTCTTT. The chain employs TRBV5-1 and TRBJ1-1, with D tentatively TRBD1 (5 bases). Trimming stripped 5 bases from V and 3 bases from J, with 20 bases between. The germline V gene has CDR1 SGHRS and CDR2 YFSETQ. The CDR3 runs to 16 residues.

The chain couples TRBV27 to TRBJ1-6, with no clear D. Trimming took 4 bases from V and 8 from J, leaving 9 bases between them. Per germline, CDR1 MNHEY and CDR2 SMNVEV (reference sequence). The CDR3 covers 13 residues. The DNA for the CDR3 is TGTGCCAGCAGTTCGAGGTATCATTCACCCCTCCACTTT. Translating gives CASSSRYHSPLHF.

This clone was seen just once. This chain uses TRBV20-1 with TRBJ2-1; D gene ambiguous. Germline V gene data show CDR1 as DFQATT and CDR2 as SNEGSKA (reference sequence). CDR3 length: 10 residues. Deletions cut 5 bases from V and 13 bases from J, with 12 bases between. CDR3 bases: TGCAGTGCTTCCCCTTCCCCCCAGTTCTTC. This sequence encodes CSASPSPQFF.

The chain carries TRBV29-1 and TRBJ1-5, with D perhaps TRBD1 (6 bases). This CDR3 is 13 amino acids long. Per germline, CDR1 SQVTM and CDR2 ANQGSEA. Trimming took off 4 bases at V and 3 bases at J, with 10 bases between the two ends. Here the CDR3 DNA reads TGCAGCGTTGGGGGGCAGAACAATCAGCCCCAGCATTTT. Translation: CSVGGQNNQPQHF.

This clone was observed a few times. The gene calls are TRBV30 and TRBJ1-1; a possible D gene is TRBD1 (6 bases). The germline V gene encodes CDR1 GTSNPN and CDR2 SVGIG (reference sequence). This CDR3 contains 14 residues. V was clipped by 2 bases and J by 4 bases, with 14 bases between them. Here the CDR3 DNA reads TGTGCCTGGAGTACCACAGGGTATGGCACTGAAGCTTTCTTT. It encodes CAWSTTGYGTEAFF.

This chain connects TRBV7-9 to TRBJ2-7; D is uncertain. The CDR3 covers 11 residues. CDR1 is SEHNR and CDR2 is FQNEAQ in the germline V gene (reference sequence). The germline V and J ends were trimmed by 5 bases and 10 bases, with 12 bases remaining between them. CDR3 sequence reads: CASSLGRAQYF. DNA for the CDR3: TGTGCCAGCAGCCTGGGCCGGGCCCAGTACTTC.

The V call is TRBV4-2, the J call TRBJ1-2, with D perhaps matching TRBD1 (6 bases). Trimming pared 1 base from V and 0 bases from J, leaving 15 bases between. Per the germline V gene, CDR1 is LGHNA and CDR2 is YNFKEQ. This CDR3 comprises 17 residues. CDR3 sequence: CASSQGWGGISNYGYTF. The CDR3 bases are TGTGCCAGCAGCCAAGGGTGGGGGGGCATTTCTAACTATGGCTACACCTTC.

The genes are TRBV5-8 and TRBJ2-5, with D perhaps TRBD2 (5 bases). The V gene lost 2 bases and the J gene lost 1 base, with 15 bases spanning the gap. The CDR3 totals 16 residues. Germline CDR1 SGHTS, CDR2 YDEGEE. This chain's CDR3 is CASSFLGSGFQETQYF. The DNA of the CDR3 is TGTGCCAGCAGCTTCCTGGGGAGCGGCTTCCAAGAGACCCAGTACTTC.